This T cell receptor (beta chain) stems from a study of cytomegalovirus exposure and HLA in healthy donors. V was clipped by 4 bases and J by 4 bases; unmatched bases: 5. Per the germline V gene, CDR1 is MNHEY and CDR2 is SVGAGI. The CDR3 is 14 amino acids. Data came from immunoSEQ multiplex PCR; TCRdb stores just in-frame clones and leaves some out. There are about 200,000 clones in the sample; around nine tenths occur only once, and roughly 2% lies in the top ten. Notes on the study in general: The study found most TCR sequences rare, yet found some public TCRs in many donors. Three CMV-associated chains were confirmed in vitro to be specific for CMV antigens. Among TCR beta chains, those listed as cytomegalovirus-associated numbered some 160. Cytomegalovirus status was reportedly diagnosed by the classifier with high specificity and sensitivity.

In regard to this clone: The target antigen is unknown.

The sequence came from a woman between 18 and 29 years old in good health and CMV-seropositive. Sequences were obtained from PBMCs. The V call is TRBV6-5, the J call TRBJ2-7, with 9 bases lining up with TRBD2. CDR3 in amino acids: CASSFGGRDYEQYF. CDR3 bases: TGTGCCAGCAGTTTCGGCGGGAGGGATTACGAGCAGTACTTC.